Presented here are 5 T cell receptor beta chains from one specimen sequenced in a study of blood T cell repertoires in COVID-19. This table comes from immunoSEQ multiplex PCR, and its TCRdb copy is limited to in-frame clones, with some not included. Among about 150,000 clones listed, around four fifths were seen once. Sequences were obtained from PBMCs or T cells enriched from blood (not recorded which). The origin of the receptors is a man aged 65 to 79 who had been exposed to COVID-19.

This chain connects TRBV27 to TRBJ2-7; D may be TRBD1 (6 bases). This CDR3 contains 14 residues. CDR1 is MNHEY, CDR2 SMNVEV, per germline (reference sequence). The ends were cut back, 6 bases at V and 11 bases at J, with 23 bases in the middle. This CDR3 is CASSDMTLTGDEYF. The CDR3 nucleotides read TGTGCCAGCAGCGACATGACATTGACAGGTGATGAGTACTTC.

The V call is TRBV5-5, the J call TRBJ2-5; maybe TRBD1 (5 bases). V dropped 5 bases and J dropped 3 bases, with 14 bases sitting between them. Per germline, CDR1 SGHKS and CDR2 YYEKEE (reference sequence). CDR3 length: 14 amino acids. The CDR3 spells CASSPYTREETQYF. The CDR3 nucleotides read TGTGCCAGCAGTCCCTACACCAGGGAAGAGACCCAGTACTTC.

This clone has a handful of counts. The chain has TRBV13 and TRBJ2-3, with TRBD1 identical over 7 bases. V lost 1 base and J lost 0; bases outside the gene matches: 4. In germline, CDR1 is PRHDT, CDR2 FYEKMQ (reference sequence). This CDR3 spans 16 amino acids. CDR3 region: CASSLVGTASTDTQYF. CDR3 DNA sequence: TGTGCCAGCAGCTTAGTTGGGACAGCTAGCACAGATACGCAGTATTTT.

This chain uses TRBV3-1 (or the pseudogene TRBV3-2) with TRBJ1-5, with D unresolved. V was shortened by 5 bases and J by 7 bases, with 15 bases between the two germline ends. The CDR3 is 14 residues long. The germline V gene encodes CDR1 LGHDT and CDR2 YNNKEL (reference sequence). The CDR3 loop reads CASSGGHNLQPQHF. The CDR3 region has the DNA TGTGCCAGCAGCGGCGGGCATAACCTCCAGCCCCAGCATTTT.

In its sample, this clone was seen a few times. The chain uses TRBV19 and TRBJ1-2, with D uncertain. Germline CDR1 reads LNHDA; CDR2 reads SQIVND (reference sequence). Trimming shortened V by 1 base and J by 0 bases, and 9 bases separated the two germline ends. The CDR3 length is 15 residues. DNA for the CDR3: TGTGCCAGTAGTATAGGACACCGAACTAACTATGGCTACACCTTC. Amino acids: CASSIGHRTNYGYTF.